The T cell receptor (beta chain) described here comes from a study of blood T cell repertoires in COVID-19. Study-wide background: Spain, Italy and the United States supplied samples that represented acute and convalescent COVID-19. PBMCs, B-cell-depleted T cells, or T cells were the source of the cDNA or gDNA that made up the material.

The data were produced by immunoSEQ multiplex PCR, yet TCRdb's version contains in-frame clones alone and is incomplete. The sample has tens of thousands of clones, more than 70% seen once. V was trimmed by 1 base and J by 0 bases, leaving 8 bases between them. The CDR3 extends over 15 amino acids. Per the germline V gene, CDR1 is SSHAT and CDR2 is FNYEAQ (reference sequence). This chain joins TRBV7-7 and TRBJ2-3; D perhaps matches TRBD2 (6 bases). The sample consisted of peripheral blood. The TCR was taken from a woman aged 80 or older with active COVID-19. CDR3 protein: CASSLVGTSTDTQYF. The DNA for the CDR3 is TGTGCCAGCAGCTTAGTCGGGACTAGCACAGATACGCAGTATTTT.